This T cell receptor beta chain is drawn from a study of blood T cell repertoires in COVID-19. CDR3 length: 13 amino acids. Trimming took 5 bases from V and 17 from J, leaving 19 bases between them. From germline, CDR1 is MDHEN and CDR2 SYDVKM. While infection was still active, Seattle patients were enrolled and then followed longitudinally. Study processing details: Amplification of reference gene primers was used by the study to estimate nucleated cell counts. Data came from immunoSEQ multiplex PCR; TCRdb stores just in-frame clones and leaves some out. The V and J calls and clone size come from that table; D and trimming were worked out from the DNA. The table has 150,000 or so clones, roughly three quarters seen once.

J is TRBJ1-6 and V is TRBV28; weak D call: TRBD1 (5 bases). This clonotype was sampled from a woman in her sixties or seventies with COVID-19, enrolled during active disease. The specimen sequenced was peripheral blood. CDR3 protein: CASSPPSGGRFHF. The CDR3 nucleotides read TGTGCCAGCAGTCCACCCTCGGGGGGAAGGTTCCACTTT.